The sample holds a few counts of the clone carrying this T cell receptor beta chain. As yet, its antigen is unknown. This sample was included in a study of T cells in localized non-small cell lung cancer. Overall study findings and caveats: Heterogeneity cannot be ruled out, as sequencing used one tumor region only. Blood T cell density predicted longer survival; adjacent-lung clonality, shorter.

The method was immunoSEQ multiplex PCR; TCRdb's version includes in-frame clones alone and lacks a portion of them. The sample has under 55,000 clones; over 75% are singletons. V lost 5 bases and J 8 bases, leaving 15 bases between the germline ends. CDR1 and CDR2 (germline): SQVTM, ANQGSEA. This CDR3 region has 12 residues. The chain employs TRBV29-1 and TRBJ1-2, with D possibly being TRBD1 (6 bases). The TCR comes from a woman aged 40 to 75 with stage II lung adenocarcinoma. The sample in question was PBMCs, obtained before any cancer treatment. The CDR3 DNA reads as TGCAGCGTTCAAAAGGGGGAACTAGGCTACACCTTC. Amino acids: CSVQKGELGYTF.